The 18 T cell receptor beta chains in this list originate from one sample, sequenced in a study of blood T cell repertoires in COVID-19. The method was immunoSEQ multiplex PCR; TCRdb's version includes in-frame clones alone and lacks a portion of them. The table lists roughly 500,000 clones, 88% of them singletons. The sequencing sample was made of PBMCs or T cells enriched from blood (not recorded which). These TCRs come from a woman aged 40 to 50 who had recovered from COVID-19.

This clone showed up just a few times. J is TRBJ1-1 and V is TRBV5-5, with 12 nucleotides matching TRBD1. Germline CDR1 reads SGHKS; CDR2 reads YYEKEE (reference sequence). With V trimmed by 4 bases and J by 5 bases, 3 bases remained unmatched. This CDR3 comprises 14 residues. CDR3 nucleotides: TGTGCCAGCAGCACGGGACAGGGGGCTACTGAAGCTTTCTTT. Amino acid sequence: CASSTGQGATEAFF.

The chain uses TRBV2 and TRBJ1-1, with D perhaps TRBD1 (6 bases). Germline CDR1 reads SNHLY; CDR2 reads FYNNEI. CDR3 length: 14 amino acids. Between the trimmed V and J ends, which lost 5 bases and 1 base, there was a span of 11 bases. CDR3 coding DNA: TGTGCCAGCAGTTCTATGACAGGGAACACTGAAGCTTTCTTT. This encodes CASSSMTGNTEAFF.

The rearrangement uses TRBV6-5 and TRBJ1-2; D call uncertain. This CDR3 comprises 12 residues. Germline-derived CDR1 and CDR2 are MNHEY and SVGAGI. V was shortened by 5 bases and J by 6 bases, with 10 bases between the two germline ends. The CDR3 DNA is TGTGCCAGCAGTCGACAAGACAATGGCTACACCTTC. Translated, it gives CASSRQDNGYTF.

V usage is TRBV5-1 and J usage is TRBJ2-2; weak D call: TRBD1 (5 bases). From germline, CDR1 is SGHRS and CDR2 YFSETQ. Trimming shortened V by 0 bases and J by 1 base, and 7 bases separated the two germline ends. The CDR3 sequence is 15 residues long. The CDR3 reads CASSLDRMNTGELFF. The CDR3 nucleotides read TGCGCCAGCAGCTTGGACAGGATGAACACCGGGGAGCTGTTTTTT. The whole variable domain, filled in from reference TRBV5-1 and TRBJ2-2, reads KAGVTQTPRYLIKTRGQQVTLSCSPISGHRSVSWYQQTPGQGLQFLFEYFSETQRNKGNFPGRFSGRQFSNSRSEMNVSTLELGDSALYLCASSLDRMNTGELFFGEGSRLTVL.

The rearrangement links TRBV4-1 to TRBJ1-6; a weak D match, TRBD1 (5 bases). The V end was cut by 1 base, the J end by 10 bases, with 8 bases between. Germline V gene sequence: CDR1 MGHRA, CDR2 YSYEKL. The CDR3 covers 13 residues. The CDR3 DNA reads as TGCGCCAGCAGCCAAGGTCAGGGCTCACCCCTCCACTTT. It codes for CASSQGQGSPLHF.

The CDR3 protein is CASSSSSYEQYF. DNA of the CDR3: TGCGCCAGCAGTTCTTCCTCCTACGAGCAGTACTTC. This sequence joins TRBV5-1 and TRBJ2-7; no clear D. The V end lost 5 bases, the J end lost 0 bases, and 6 bases lay between the germline ends. The CDR3 spans 12 residues. Germline CDR1 is SGHRS and CDR2 is YFSETQ.

V and J are TRBV18 and TRBJ2-3; D gene uncertain. The V gene's germline CDR1 is KGHSH and CDR2 LQKENI. V was clipped by 4 bases and J by 1 base, with 6 bases between them. The CDR3 sequence is 13 residues long. DNA of the CDR3: TGTGCCAGCTCACGTATAGGCACAGATACGCAGTATTTT. This translates into CASSRIGTDTQYF.

The chain couples TRBV7-2 to TRBJ1-2; 7 positions agree with TRBD1. V lost 2 bases and J lost 0; bases outside the gene matches: 3. Germline CDR1 SGHTA, CDR2 FQGNSA. The CDR3 contains 15 residues. The DNA of the CDR3 is TGTGCCAGCAGCTTAAGACAGGGTTCTAACTATGGCTACACCTTC. Its protein is CASSLRQGSNYGYTF.

This chain joins TRBV12-5 and TRBJ2-1, with 9 bases fitting TRBD2. The CDR3 extends over 12 amino acids. V shed 9 bases and J 12 bases; nucleotides not matched to a gene: 9. Germline V gene data show CDR1 as LGHNT and CDR2 as FRNRAP. CDR3 in amino acids: CASRTGTSRQFF. The CDR3 coding sequence is TGTGCTAGCCGGACGGGGACTAGCCGGCAGTTCTTC.

This chain links TRBV20-1 with TRBJ1-1; D possibly corresponds to TRBD1 (6 bases). Germline V gene data show CDR1 as DFQATT and CDR2 as SNEGSKA (reference sequence). Trimming took 3 bases from V and 2 from J, leaving 13 bases between them. This CDR3 spans 14 amino acids. CDR3 nucleotide sequence: TGCAGTGCTAGTATGGGGGCCTCCAACACTGAAGCTTTCTTT. It encodes CSASMGASNTEAFF.

The genes are TRBV28 and TRBJ2-3; the D gene is possibly TRBD2 (6 bases). The CDR3 loop spans 13 amino acids. Between the trimmed V and J ends, which lost 8 bases and 8 bases, there was a span of 17 bases. CDR1 MDHEN and CDR2 SYDVKM come from the germline V gene. The CDR3, as DNA: TGTGCCAGCCACCCAAGCGGGTACGGTACGCAGTATTTT. Its protein product is CASHPSGYGTQYF.

In DNA form, the CDR3 reads TGTGCCACCAGTGGGGCCACCCGTTACAATGAGCAGTTCTTC. As protein: CATSGATRYNEQFF. V usage is TRBV24-1 and J usage is TRBJ2-1; D ambiguous. Trimming took off 5 bases at V and 4 bases at J, with 11 bases between the two ends. Germline CDR1 is KGHDR and CDR2 is SFDVKD. The CDR3 is 14 residues long.

The gene calls are TRBV19 and TRBJ2-7; 8 bases match TRBD2. Looked up from germline, CDR1 is LNHDA and CDR2 is SQIVND (reference sequence). Losses at the gene ends were 3 bases for V and 3 bases for J; bases not matched to a gene: 7. This CDR3 is 15 amino acids long. DNA for the CDR3: TGTGCCAGTAGTATCGCTAGCGGGTTCCTCTACGAGCAGTACTTC. It encodes CASSIASGFLYEQYF.

The chain recombines TRBV24-1 with TRBJ1-2; a weak D match, TRBD1 (6 bases). Trimming took 3 bases from V and 8 from J, leaving 12 bases between them. In germline, CDR1 is KGHDR, CDR2 SFDVKD. The length of the CDR3 is 13 residues. Written as DNA, the CDR3 is TGTGCCACCAGTGATCACAGGGCCGGAGGCTACACCTTC. Protein product: CATSDHRAGGYTF.

V is TRBV4-2 and J is TRBJ1-3; no clear D gene. There are 16 residues in the CDR3. Trimming removed 2 bases at V and 0 bases at J, with 11 bases between. Germline CDR1 reads LGHNA; CDR2 reads YNFKEQ. The CDR3 DNA is TGTGCCAGCAGCCAACGACGGGATCGCTCTGGAAACACCATATATTTT. Residues: CASSQRRDRSGNTIYF.

This sequence joins TRBV29-1 and TRBJ1-2; D ambiguous. Trimming removed 3 bases from V and 0 bases from J, with 11 bases in between. Germline V gene lookup returns CDR1 SQVTM and CDR2 ANQGSEA. The CDR3 runs to 14 residues. The CDR3 coding sequence is TGCAGCGTTGACTTCCGAGGGTCTAACTATGGCTACACCTTC. The encoded protein is CSVDFRGSNYGYTF.

CDR3 in amino acids: CASSLTNTLYEQYF. The CDR3 DNA reads as TGTGCCAGCAGCCTGACTAATACGCTCTACGAGCAGTACTTC. V usage is TRBV7-8 and J usage is TRBJ2-7; TRBD2 might be the D (5 bases). The CDR3 has 14 amino acids. With 5 bases removed from V and 3 bases from J, the gap between germline ends came to 14 bases. Germline V gene lookup returns CDR1 SGHVS and CDR2 FQNEAQ.

The chain is built from TRBV29-1 and TRBJ1-1; possible D gene TRBD1, 5 bases. Germline lookup yields CDR1 SQVTM and CDR2 ANQGSEA. The V and J ends lost 6 bases and 0 bases respectively, with 11 bases between them. The CDR3 is 13 amino acids. The CDR3 bases are TGCAGCGTCGCCAGACAGTTGAACACTGAAGCTTTCTTT. Its translation: CSVARQLNTEAFF.